This T cell receptor beta chain was profiled in a study of T cell responses to AZD1222 COVID-19 vaccine. Study details: Pooling covered second doses at about 4 or about 12 weeks.

This CDR3 is 16 amino acids long. Trimming pared 5 bases from V and 6 bases from J, leaving 17 bases between. The germline CDR1 and CDR2 sequences are SGHVS and FNYEAQ. Repertoires were generated with immunoSEQ multiplex PCR, while TCRdb's copy carries only in-frame clones and drops some. The sample consists of 140,000 to 150,000 clones, about 93% of them appearing once. This chain joins TRBV7-6 and TRBJ1-6; D perhaps matches TRBD1 (5 bases). The sequenced sample was peripheral blood, obtained on day 0 of AZD1222 vaccination. The clonotype was recovered from an adult in good health. CDR3 region: CASSNTVGTANSPLHF. CDR3 DNA sequence: TGTGCCAGCAGCAATACCGTCGGGACGGCTAATTCACCCCTCCACTTT.